One TCR beta chain is described in this entry. This entry is derived from a study of CD8 T cells in Susac syndrome. Reverse transcription of roughly 0.5 to 1 ug RNA was performed with random hexamers. Amplification of TCR beta CDR3 across 54 Vbeta and 13 Jbeta was performed with immunoSEQ multiplex PCR. TCRdb itself ran the immunoSEQ multiplex PCR reads through MiXCR, one entry per CDR3 protein. The data hold around 150,000 distinct CDR3 sequences, with around 93% observed a single time. The CDR3 totals 17 residues. Looked up from germline, CDR1 is SGHDT and CDR2 is YYEEEE. V gave up 4 bases and J gave up 1 base; unmatched junction bases: 10. CD8+ and CD4+ T cells circulating in blood were sequenced for TCR beta. Healthy donors acted as controls, with matching for age and sex. Negative isolation was used for CD8+ and CD4+ T cells, and FACS enrichment was applied to TEMRA cells.

The clonotype was recovered from a human donor in good health. The rearrangement joins TRBV5-6 to TRBJ2-2; TRBD2 matches at 7 bases. The sequenced sample consisted of CD4+ T cells from PBMCs. The CDR3 reads CASSPPPGLQNTGELFF. CDR3 coding DNA: TGTGCCAGCAGCCCCCCTCCGGGACTACAGAACACCGGGGAGCTGTTTTTT.